This is a list of T cell receptor beta chains from one sample in a study of blood T cell repertoires in COVID-19. Produced via immunoSEQ multiplex PCR; TCRdb's table is partial and in-frame only. Of 200,000 or so clones listed, more than 75% are singletons. Sequencing was carried out using peripheral blood. These receptors all come from a man in his forties or fifties with active or convalescent COVID-19. Each CDR3 is given with its conserved first and last residue. The D gene is left open where the match is weak. The size of a clone is reported for some rows only, either as once, few or many, or as a class for expanded clones.

TRBV28,-,TRBJ1-2,TRBD1,CASSSPDRGAGYTF,TGTGCCAGCAGTTCCCCCGACAGGGGAGCTGGCTACACCTTC
TRBV9,-,TRBJ2-2,-,CASSVESTGGTGGGELFF,TGTGCCAGCAGCGTAGAATCCACGGGCGGGACCGGGGGCGGGGAGCTGTTTTTT
TRBV27,once,TRBJ1-5,-,CASRRAGSNQPQHF,TGTGCCAGCCGGAGGGCAGGGAGCAATCAGCCCCAGCATTTT
TRBV6-5,-,TRBJ2-1,-,CASSYTGRNEQFF,TGTGCCAGCAGTTACACAGGGCGCAATGAGCAGTTCTTC
TRBV7-2,-,TRBJ2-4,TRBD1,CASSQQGAWTKNIQYF,TGTGCCAGCAGCCAACAGGGGGCTTGGACCAAAAACATTCAGTACTTC
TRBV5-4,-,TRBJ1-1,-,CASSFGGGGTEAFF,TGTGCCAGCAGCTTCGGAGGGGGGGGGACTGAAGCTTTCTTT
TRBV7-6,-,TRBJ2-5,TRBD2,CASSLAPPTSGGQETQYF,TGTGCCAGCAGCTTAGCGCCCCCGACTAGCGGGGGACAAGAGACCCAGTACTTC
TRBV25-1,-,TRBJ1-5,-,CASSEFGGNQPQHF,TGTGCCAGCAGTGAATTCGGGGGCAATCAGCCCCAGCATTTT
TRBV9,-,TRBJ2-1,TRBD1,CASSLDRGRYNEQFF,TGTGCCAGCAGCCTCGACAGGGGGCGCTACAATGAGCAGTTCTTC
TRBV6-5,-,TRBJ1-3,-,CASSYSPQGGYTIYF,TGTGCCAGCAGTTACTCCCCACAGGGCGGCTACACCATATATTTT
TRBV7-3,-,TRBJ2-2,-,CASSLRPGANTGELFF,TGTGCCAGCAGCTTACGCCCAGGGGCGAACACCGGGGAGCTGTTTTTT
TRBV19,-,TRBJ2-1,-,CASSAANYNEQFF,TGTGCCAGTTCGGCAGCGAACTACAATGAGCAGTTCTTC
TRBV2,-,TRBJ1-3,-,CASITGDTLSGNTIYF,TGTGCCAGTATTACAGGCGACACTCTCTCTGGAAACACCATATATTTT
TRBV3-1/TRBV3-2,-,TRBJ1-6,-,CASSQGLRSSYNSPLHF,TGTGCCAGCAGCCAAGGGTTGAGGAGCTCCTATAATTCACCCCTCCACTTT
TRBV13,-,TRBJ2-3,TRBD1,CASTSGGEYTQYF,TGTGCCAGCACCTCAGGGGGCGAATATACGCAGTATTTT
TRBV6-5,few,TRBJ1-5,-,CASSSHVDRGQPQHF,TGTGCCAGCAGTTCCCACGTGGACCGGGGTCAGCCCCAGCATTTT
TRBV9,-,TRBJ2-3,TRBD2,CATTSGGTDTQYF,TGTGCCACTACTAGCGGGGGCACAGATACGCAGTATTTT
TRBV29-1,-,TRBJ2-5,-,CSVELQGRETQYF,TGCAGCGTTGAACTGCAGGGTAGGGAGACCCAGTACTTC
TRBV7-3,-,TRBJ2-3,TRBD1,CASSLTTGLTDTQYF,TGTGCCAGCAGCTTAACGACAGGGTTGACAGATACGCAGTATTTT
TRBV7-3,-,TRBJ2-5,TRBD1,CASSPGTGGETQYF,TGTGCCAGCAGCCCGGGGACAGGGGGAGAGACCCAGTACTTC
TRBV18,once,TRBJ2-1,TRBD2,CASSPGGSTYNEQFF,TGTGCCAGCTCACCAGGCGGGAGCACCTACAATGAGCAGTTCTTC
TRBV4-2,-,TRBJ2-2,-,CASSQDPGAGTGELFF,TGTGCCAGCAGCCAAGATCCAGGAGCGGGCACCGGGGAGCTGTTTTTT
TRBV10-3,-,TRBJ2-3,TRBD2,CAISVSGSRADTQYF,TGTGCCATCAGTGTAAGCGGGAGTAGGGCAGATACGCAGTATTTT
TRBV29-1,-,TRBJ2-3,TRBD2,CSVEDPSGSRTDTQYF,TGCAGCGTTGAAGATCCGAGCGGGAGTCGGACAGATACGCAGTATTTT
TRBV28,-,TRBJ2-5,-,CASSFRRGRGRETQYF,TGTGCCAGCAGTTTCCGCCGGGGGAGGGGGAGAGAGACCCAGTACTTC
TRBV9,-,TRBJ1-1,-,CASSASGTQNTEAFF,TGTGCCAGCAGTGCCTCCGGGACACAGAACACTGAAGCTTTCTTT
TRBV5-1,-,TRBJ2-7,TRBD1,CASSGGWTGFSEQYF,TGCGCCAGCAGCGGGGGCTGGACAGGGTTTTCCGAGCAGTACTTC
TRBV28,-,TRBJ2-7,TRBD1,CASSLLGQGSPEQYF,TGTGCCAGCAGTTTACTGGGACAGGGGTCCCCCGAGCAGTACTTC
TRBV7-8,-,TRBJ1-4,TRBD1,CASSLADFRQGDEKLFF,TGTGCCAGCAGCTTAGCTGATTTCAGGCAGGGGGATGAAAAACTGTTTTTT
TRBV28,-,TRBJ2-7,-,CASSLPGLWREQYF,TGTGCCAGCAGTTTACCGGGACTCTGGCGCGAGCAGTACTTC
TRBV7-9,-,TRBJ1-2,TRBD1,CASSLSYRGQYGYTF,TGTGCCAGCAGCTTATCCTACAGGGGGCAATATGGCTACACCTTC
TRBV5-5,-,TRBJ2-5,-,CASEKALNRAQETQYF,TGTGCCAGCGAAAAAGCCCTTAACAGGGCCCAAGAGACCCAGTACTTC
TRBV10-1,-,TRBJ1-6,-,CASSPGIGSPLHF,TGCGCCAGCAGTCCAGGGATCGGGTCACCCCTCCACTTT
TRBV5-1,-,TRBJ1-2,-,CASSSAPLDSNYGYTF,TGCGCCAGCAGCTCCGCTCCGTTAGACAGTAACTATGGCTACACCTTC
TRBV27,-,TRBJ2-2,TRBD1,CASSFQPGQGTGELFF,TGTGCCAGCAGTTTCCAACCGGGACAGGGTACCGGGGAGCTGTTTTTT
TRBV19,-,TRBJ1-1,TRBD1,CASSIWDSRPAEAFF,TGTGCCAGTAGCATATGGGACAGTCGGCCCGCTGAAGCTTTCTTT
TRBV27,-,TRBJ1-1,-,CASMSGLGGWAFF,TGTGCCAGCATGTCGGGGCTGGGGGGTTGGGCTTTCTTT
TRBV2,-,TRBJ1-1,-,CASSEQAGGTEAFF,TGTGCCAGCAGTGAACAGGCGGGGGGCACTGAAGCTTTCTTT
TRBV15,-,TRBJ1-5,-,CATEAGNLGNQPQHF,TGTGCCACCGAGGCAGGGAATCTTGGCAATCAGCCCCAGCATTTT
TRBV6-6,-,TRBJ2-7,-,CASSSTLTAYEQYF,TGTGCCAGCAGTTCCACCCTGACAGCCTACGAGCAGTACTTC
TRBV2,-,TRBJ1-1,-,CASSAPSRGVTEAFF,TGTGCCAGCAGTGCCCCCTCGCGGGGGGTCACTGAAGCTTTCTTT